This entry lists 14 T cell receptor beta chains sequenced from one sample in a study of blood T cell repertoires in COVID-19. TCRdb's table, derived via immunoSEQ multiplex PCR, lists solely in-frame clones and lacks some. This table holds about 240,000 clones, 70% to 90% found once. The material sequenced was peripheral blood. These receptors originate from a woman in her 70s with active or convalescent COVID-19.

The chain recombines TRBV14 with TRBJ2-3; the D is unclear. V was trimmed by 4 bases and J by 2 bases, leaving 13 bases between them. The CDR3 sequence is 15 residues long. In germline, CDR1 is SGHDN, CDR2 FVKESK. The CDR3 region has the DNA TGTGCCAGCAGCCCCAGACTCACCACCACAGATACGCAGTATTTT. Residues: CASSPRLTTTDTQYF. The full variable domain, rest sourced from reference TRBV14 and TRBJ2-3, is EAGVTQFPSHSVIEKGQTVTLRCDPISGHDNLYWYRRVMGKEIKFLLHFVKESKQDESGMPNNRFLAERTGGTYSTLKVQPAELEDSGVYFCASSPRLTTTDTQYFGPGTRLTVL.

The V call is TRBV6-5, the J call TRBJ1-6, with 8 bases identical to TRBD1. The germline V gene has CDR1 MNHEY and CDR2 SVGAGI. There are 15 residues in the CDR3. V lost 4 bases to trimming and J lost 7 bases; unmatched junction nucleotides: 6. CDR3 in DNA: TGTGCCAGCAGTTCCCAGGGGGCCGTAAATTCACCCCTCCACTTT. Its protein is CASSSQGAVNSPLHF.

This chain uses TRBV18 with TRBJ1-3; D perhaps matches TRBD1 (6 bases). This CDR3 has 13 amino acids. CDR1 is KGHSH, CDR2 LQKENI, per germline. Deletions cut 4 bases from V and 4 bases from J, with 8 bases between. CDR3 protein: CASSLGTGNTIYF. The CDR3 DNA sequence: TGTGCCAGCTCACTGGGGACAGGAAACACCATATATTTT.

A few counts support this clone. The rearrangement uses TRBV9 and TRBJ1-5; D call uncertain. The CDR3 runs 15 residues. Trimming took 0 bases from V and 5 from J, leaving 12 bases between them. In germline, CDR1 is SGDLS, CDR2 YYNGEE. The CDR3 DNA sequence: TGTGCCAGCAGCGTAGGGAGTGATGCTGATCAGCCCCAGCATTTT. Translating it yields CASSVGSDADQPQHF.

The chain has TRBV6-5 and TRBJ2-5, with 9 bases fitting TRBD2. Trimming cost V 0 bases and J 1 base; bases outside gene matches: 3. Germline V lookup: CDR1 MNHEY, CDR2 SVGAGI. The CDR3 sequence is 16 residues long. The CDR3 loop reads CASSYSSGGGQETQYF. In DNA form, the CDR3 reads TGTGCCAGCAGTTACTCTAGCGGGGGAGGCCAAGAGACCCAGTACTTC.

The chain recombines TRBV3-1 (or the pseudogene TRBV3-2) with TRBJ1-1; possible D gene TRBD1, 5 bases. The germline V and J ends were trimmed by 1 base and 5 bases, with 8 bases remaining between them. The germline V gene has CDR1 LGHDT and CDR2 YNNKEL (reference sequence). The CDR3 loop spans 13 amino acids. CDR3 sequence: CASSQGGGTEAFF. CDR3 sequence (DNA): TGTGCCAGCAGCCAAGGGGGGGGGACTGAAGCTTTCTTT.

J is TRBJ1-5 and V is TRBV15; no reliable D call. Germline-derived CDR1 and CDR2 are LNHNV and YYDKDF (reference sequence). The CDR3 is 15 residues long. Trimming shortened V by 0 bases and J by 5 bases, and 11 bases separated the two germline ends. DNA for the CDR3: TGTGCCACCAGCAGAGATAGAGTTACTTATCAGCCCCAGCATTTT. It specifies CATSRDRVTYQPQHF.

The chain joins TRBV11-3 to TRBJ2-3; D gene uncertain. The CDR3 extends over 16 amino acids. The germline V and J ends were trimmed by 5 bases and 1 base, with 16 bases remaining between them. Per the germline V gene, CDR1 is SGHNT and CDR2 is YENEEA. The CDR3 is CASSPHGGRGTDTQYF. CDR3 DNA sequence: TGTGCCAGCAGCCCGCACGGCGGTCGGGGCACAGATACGCAGTATTTT. Drawing the rest from reference TRBV11-3 and TRBJ2-3, the complete variable domain is EAGVVQSPRYKIIEKKQPVAFWCNPISGHNTLYWYLQNLGQGPELLIRYENEEAVDDSQLPKDRFSAERLKGVDSTLKIQPAELGDSAVYLCASSPHGGRGTDTQYFGPGTRLTVL.

The chain links TRBV5-4 to TRBJ2-5; D is possibly TRBD1 (6 bases). The CDR3 contains 14 residues. Per the germline V gene, CDR1 is SGHNT and CDR2 is YYREEE (reference sequence). V lost 1 base and J 2 bases, leaving 9 bases between the germline ends. The CDR3 coding sequence is TGTGCCAGCAGCTTGACAGGGAATCAAGAGACCCAGTACTTC. It translates to CASSLTGNQETQYF.

The V gene is TRBV9, the J gene TRBJ2-7, with a weak D call TRBD2 (6 bases). The germline V and J ends were trimmed by 4 bases and 0 bases, with 14 bases remaining between them. This CDR3 has 15 residues. The germline V gene encodes CDR1 SGDLS and CDR2 YYNGEE. In nucleotides, the CDR3 is TGTGCCAGCAGCCCCCGGGAAGCGGGCTCCTACGAGCAGTACTTC. Translating gives CASSPREAGSYEQYF.

This clone was counted only a few times. The genes are TRBV19 and TRBJ2-7; TRBD1 matches at 8 bases. The junction had 3 bases not matched to a gene; V was cut back by 2 bases and J by 0 bases. The CDR3 sequence is 15 residues long. Per the germline V gene, CDR1 is LNHDA and CDR2 is SQIVND (reference sequence). The CDR3 reads CASSILGTGSYEQYF. The CDR3 DNA is TGTGCCAGTAGTATACTGGGGACAGGCTCCTACGAGCAGTACTTC.

The V and J genes are TRBV4-3 and TRBJ2-5; 14 bases are shared with TRBD2. This CDR3 has 15 amino acids. Trimming removed 4 bases from V and 4 bases from J; junction bases left unmatched: 2. Germline V lookup: CDR1 LGHNA, CDR2 YSLEER. CDR3 region: CASSRGLAGAETQYF. The CDR3 nucleotides read TGCGCCAGCAGCCGGGGACTAGCGGGGGCAGAGACCCAGTACTTC.

The CDR3 region is CASSQDPGGQQYF. For the CDR3, the DNA is TGTGCCAGCAGCCAAGATCCCGGCGGCCAGCAGTACTTC. V usage is TRBV3-1 (or the pseudogene TRBV3-2) and J usage is TRBJ2-7, with D hard to call. Trimming left V 0 bases short and J 8 bases short, with 11 bases between. This CDR3 spans 13 amino acids. Germline-derived CDR1 and CDR2 are LGHDT and YNNKEL (reference sequence).

The chain is built from TRBV2 and TRBJ2-1; 14 nucleotides match TRBD2. CDR1 is SNHLY, CDR2 FYNNEI, per germline. Trimming removed 5 bases from V and 8 bases from J; junction bases left unmatched: 5. The CDR3 is 15 amino acids. In DNA, the CDR3 is TGTGCCAGCAGTCAAGGACTAGCGGGGGGTTATGAGCAGTTCTTC. This translates into CASSQGLAGGYEQFF.